One and the same sample provided the 9 T cell receptor beta chains below, sequenced in a study of blood T cell repertoires in COVID-19. TCRdb's table, derived via immunoSEQ multiplex PCR, lists solely in-frame clones and lacks some. The data show about 41,000 clones, more than 70% seen once. The sequenced sample consisted of peripheral blood. These receptors came from a woman aged 80 or over with active or convalescent COVID-19.

This clone appeared a few times. Written as DNA, the CDR3 is TGTGCCAGCAGCAAAGCAGCCTTCTACGAGCAGTACTTC. Translating gives CASSKAAFYEQYF. The chain couples TRBV21-1 to TRBJ2-7; the table names TRBD2, a call not compared with the DNA. TRBV21-1 is given as a pseudogene. The CDR3 extends over 13 amino acids.

The chain links TRBV10-2 to TRBJ2-2, with 7 bases identical to TRBD2. V lost 0 bases and J lost 5; bases outside the gene matches: 6. CDR3 length: 16 amino acids. Germline CDR1 is WSHSY and CDR2 is SAAADI. This chain's CDR3 is CASSESTGGRTGELFF. The CDR3 DNA reads as TGCGCCAGCAGTGAGTCAACGGGAGGTCGGACCGGGGAGCTGTTTTTT.

This clone was picked up a small number of times. The chain links TRBV7-9 to TRBJ1-1; tentatively, D is TRBD1 (5 bases). Germline CDR1 reads SEHNR; CDR2 reads FQNEAQ (reference sequence). The V gene lost 1 base and the J gene lost 4 bases, with 13 bases spanning the gap. This CDR3 spans 15 amino acids. The CDR3 region is CASSLGGGSGTEAFF. In DNA, the CDR3 is TGTGCCAGCAGCTTAGGTGGGGGGAGTGGCACTGAAGCTTTCTTT.

The J gene is TRBJ2-4, the V gene TRBV28, with 12 bases aligning to TRBD1. CDR1 is MDHEN and CDR2 is SYDVKM in the germline V gene. This CDR3 has 20 residues. Trimming removed 6 bases from V and 0 bases from J; junction bases left unmatched: 15. In DNA, the CDR3 is TGTGCCAGCAGCCTCCGAAATGGGACAGGGGGCCATCTAGCCAAAAACATTCAGTACTTC. It translates to CASSLRNGTGGHLAKNIQYF. Full variable domain (outside the CDR3, taken from reference TRBV28 and TRBJ2-4): DVKVTQSSRYLVKRTGEKVFLECVQDMDHENMFWYRQDPGLGLRLIYFSYDVKMKEKGDIPEGYSVSREKKERFSLILESASTNQTSMYLCASSLRNGTGGHLAKNIQYFGAGTRLSVL.

This chain connects TRBV9 to TRBJ2-1; the match to TRBD2 covers 7 bases. Germline V gene data show CDR1 as SGDLS and CDR2 as YYNGEE. This CDR3 comprises 17 residues. Unmatched junction bases numbered 14, after V lost 0 bases and J lost 8 bases. CDR3 DNA: TGTGCCAGCAGCGTAGCCCCTATGGCGGGAGATTTGTATGAGCAGTTCTTC. Amino acids: CASSVAPMAGDLYEQFF. Complete variable domain (other parts from reference TRBV9 and TRBJ2-1): DSGVTQTPKHLITATGQRVTLRCSPRSGDLSVYWYQQSLDQGLQFLIQYYNGEERAKGNILERFSAQQFPDLHSELNLSSLELGDSALYFCASSVAPMAGDLYEQFFGPGTRLTVL.

The V and J genes are TRBV28 and TRBJ1-5; 7 bases are a match to TRBD1. The CDR3 has 14 residues. The germline V gene encodes CDR1 MDHEN and CDR2 SYDVKM. The ends lost 3 bases at V and 7 bases at J; junction bases unmatched: 6. CDR3 DNA: TGTGCCAGCAGTTTCACAGACAGGGACCAGCCCCAGCATTTT. Translated: CASSFTDRDQPQHF.

The chain uses TRBV6-2 or TRBV6-3 and TRBJ2-7, with 9 bases fitting TRBD2. Germline V CDR1 and CDR2: MNHEY, SVGEGT. This CDR3 region has 17 residues. Trimming took 6 bases from V and 6 from J; bases not matched to a gene: 18. CDR3 bases: TGTGCCAGCAGCCCGCGGTGGGCGGGAGGGCCCTCGGGCGAGCAGTACTTC. Amino acids: CASSPRWAGGPSGEQYF.

This clone has just a few counts. The rearrangement uses TRBV10-3 and TRBJ1-4; D perhaps matches TRBD1 (5 bases). Trimming cost V 3 bases and J 0 bases, with 11 bases left between them. CDR1 is ENHRY and CDR2 is SYGVKD in the germline V gene. CDR3 size: 16 residues. The CDR3 DNA is TGTGCCATCAGTGACCCTAACAGGCCAACTAATGAAAAACTGTTTTTT. It codes for CAISDPNRPTNEKLFF.

The CDR3 DNA sequence: TGTGCCAGCAGCTCCTCCGGGACAGATAACTATGGCTACACCTTC. It translates to CASSSSGTDNYGYTF. The V and J genes are TRBV11-2 and TRBJ1-2; 7 bases are shared with TRBD1. J gave up 1 base and V 4 bases, and 6 bases lay outside the gene matches. The CDR3 extends over 15 amino acids. CDR1 and CDR2 (germline): SGHAT, FQNNGV.